The 27 T cell receptor beta chains listed next were all sequenced from one sample in a study of blood T cell repertoires in COVID-19. Here immunoSEQ multiplex PCR was the method, and the copy in TCRdb shows in-frame clones only, minus some. In the table there are tens of thousands of clones, roughly 80% of which are singletons. Sequencing was done on a sample of peripheral blood. These receptor sequences come from a woman older than 75 with active or convalescent COVID-19.

The chain combines TRBV5-1 with TRBJ2-5; 7 bases are a match to TRBD2. The CDR3 is 13 amino acids. V lost 1 base, J lost 3 bases, and 0 bases stayed unmatched. Germline loops: CDR1 SGHRS, CDR2 YFSETQ. This CDR3 is CASSLRGEETQYF. The CDR3 nucleotides are TGCGCCAGCAGCTTGCGGGGGGAAGAGACCCAGTACTTC.

This clone has a single count. V and J are TRBV9 and TRBJ2-7; 14 bases are shared with TRBD2. The CDR3 has 17 amino acids. The J segment lost 3 bases and the V segment lost 2 bases, leaving 7 bases of the junction unmatched. The germline CDR1 and CDR2 sequences are SGDLS and YYNGEE. CDR3 in amino acids: CASSVGTSGRPIYEQYF. The CDR3 DNA reads TGTGCCAGCAGCGTGGGGACTAGCGGGAGACCAATCTACGAGCAGTACTTC.

This clone was seen once. The rearrangement uses TRBV7-2 and TRBJ2-7; 10 bases map to TRBD2. Germline values: CDR1 SGHTA, CDR2 FQGNSA. The CDR3 consists of 20 residues. The trim removed 0 bases at V and 0 bases at J, leaving 14 bases unmatched. CDR3: CASSLAPLRSSGGASYEQYF. DNA of the CDR3: TGTGCCAGCAGCTTAGCCCCACTGAGGAGCAGCGGGGGGGCCTCCTACGAGCAGTACTTC.

The chain is built from TRBV28 and TRBJ2-7, with 13 bases aligning to TRBD2. From germline, CDR1 is MDHEN and CDR2 SYDVKM. Trimming took 4 bases from V and 2 from J; bases not matched to a gene: 5. This CDR3 has 16 amino acids. The CDR3 DNA is TGTGCCAGCAGTTCCCCTACTAGCGGGAGGGCCTACGAGCAGTACTTC. As protein: CASSSPTSGRAYEQYF.

V is TRBV5-4 and J is TRBJ2-3; 8 bases agree with TRBD2. V lost 2 bases to trimming and J lost 4 bases; unmatched junction nucleotides: 12. Germline values: CDR1 SGHNT, CDR2 YYREEE (reference sequence). The CDR3 runs 17 residues. CDR3 sequence reads: CASSFRSGGRKSDTQYF. The DNA for the CDR3 is TGTGCCAGCAGCTTTAGATCGGGGGGGCGCAAGTCAGATACGCAGTATTTT.

The chain is built from TRBV28 and TRBJ1-5; no clear D. Per the germline V gene, CDR1 is MDHEN and CDR2 is SYDVKM. This CDR3 comprises 13 residues. Trimming took 3 bases from V and 4 from J, leaving 7 bases between them. DNA of the CDR3: TGTGCCAGCAGTTTGAGATTTAATCAGCCCCAGCATTTT. It specifies CASSLRFNQPQHF.

This chain joins TRBV5-1 and TRBJ2-4, with 12 bases identical to TRBD1. Germline lookup yields CDR1 SGHRS and CDR2 YFSETQ. The CDR3 has 19 residues. The junction had 11 bases not matched to a gene; V was cut back by 4 bases and J by 0 bases. The chain's CDR3 is CASSLTGQGAKLAKNIQYF. The CDR3 nucleotides read TGCGCCAGCAGCCTCACGGGACAGGGGGCTAAACTAGCCAAAAACATTCAGTACTTC.

This chain connects TRBV6-5 to TRBJ1-4, with D hard to call. CDR1 is MNHEY, CDR2 SVGAGI, per germline. The CDR3 is 13 residues long. Trimming left V 8 bases short and J 6 bases short, with 13 bases between. The CDR3 loop is CASQEGSDEKLFF. Here the CDR3 DNA reads TGTGCCAGCCAAGAGGGCTCGGATGAAAAACTGTTTTTT.

This chain connects TRBV18 to TRBJ2-7; TRBD2 is a possible D gene (5 bases). Trimming cost V 4 bases and J 7 bases, with 11 bases left between them. The V gene's germline CDR1 is KGHSH and CDR2 LQKENI. The CDR3 covers 12 residues. CDR3 in DNA: TGTGCCAGCTCACTTGGCGGGCGTGAGCAGTACTTC. Amino acid sequence: CASSLGGREQYF.

The chain joins TRBV5-5 to TRBJ2-7, with D possibly being TRBD1 (6 bases). Per the germline V gene, CDR1 is SGHKS and CDR2 is YYEKEE (reference sequence). Between the trimmed V and J ends, which lost 2 bases and 4 bases, there was a span of 16 bases. CDR3 length equals 15 residues. The CDR3 bases are TGTGCCAGCAGCTTTGTGGGTCAGGGGTATTACGAGCAGTACTTC. Its translation: CASSFVGQGYYEQYF.

The V and J genes are TRBV28 and TRBJ1-5; weak D call: TRBD1 (5 bases). CDR3 length: 15 amino acids. V dropped 5 bases and J dropped 7 bases, with 18 bases sitting between them. CDR1 and CDR2 from the germline V gene are MDHEN and SYDVKM. CDR3 bases: TGTGCCAGCAGTCTTGCTGGGGTGGGGCGCCAGCCCCAGCATTTT. It yields the protein CASSLAGVGRQPQHF. The whole variable domain, remainder taken from reference TRBV28 and TRBJ1-5, is DVKVTQSSRYLVKRTGEKVFLECVQDMDHENMFWYRQDPGLGLRLIYFSYDVKMKEKGDIPEGYSVSREKKERFSLILESASTNQTSMYLCASSLAGVGRQPQHFGDGTRLSIL.

This chain links TRBV19 with TRBJ2-7; TRBD2 might be the D (5 bases). The CDR3 sequence is 13 residues long. V was cut by 5 bases and J by 6 bases, with 14 bases left in between. Germline lookup yields CDR1 LNHDA and CDR2 SQIVND (reference sequence). The CDR3, as DNA: TGTGCCAGTAGTGAGGGTGTTGCGGGCGAGCAGTACTTC. It codes for CASSEGVAGEQYF.

The chain carries TRBV7-2 and TRBJ2-1; 10 bases align to TRBD2. V lost 5 bases and J lost 8; bases outside the gene matches: 6. Germline V gives CDR1 SGHTA, CDR2 FQGNSA. This CDR3 contains 14 residues. The CDR3 spells CASSRFLAGDEQFF. In DNA form, the CDR3 reads TGTGCCAGCAGCAGGTTTCTAGCGGGAGATGAGCAGTTCTTC.

This clone was detected only a few times. CDR3 DNA sequence: TGTGCCAGCAGTGATCAGAACTATGGCTACACCTTC. This encodes CASSDQNYGYTF. J is TRBJ1-2 and V is TRBV6-2 or TRBV6-3; D call uncertain. Germline V CDR1 and CDR2: MNHEY, SVGEGT. The CDR3 is 12 amino acids. Trimming left V 5 bases short and J 2 bases short, with 6 bases between.

The CDR3 protein is CASSGDQDRFRQPQHF. CDR3 coding DNA: TGTGCCAGTAGTGGGGACCAAGACAGGTTCAGGCAGCCCCAGCATTTT. The chain joins TRBV19 to TRBJ1-5; tentatively, D is TRBD1 (6 bases). The V gene's germline CDR1 is LNHDA and CDR2 SQIVND (reference sequence). The CDR3 has 16 residues. Trimming cost V 5 bases and J 7 bases, with 21 bases left between them.

The chain carries TRBV19 and TRBJ1-1, with D hard to call. V was clipped by 1 base and J by 3 bases, with 12 bases between them. The CDR3 is 15 amino acids. Germline V CDR1 and CDR2: LNHDA, SQIVND (reference sequence). CDR3 sequence: CASSIGEGAYTEAFF. In DNA, the CDR3 is TGTGCCAGTAGTATAGGAGAGGGAGCCTACACTGAAGCTTTCTTT.

V usage is TRBV11-1 and J usage is TRBJ2-1, with 12 bases that match TRBD2. With V trimmed by 3 bases and J by 4 bases, 4 bases remained unmatched. Germline V gene data show CDR1 as SGHAT and CDR2 as FQDESV (reference sequence). This CDR3 region has 16 residues. DNA of the CDR3: TGTGCCAGCAGCTTCGGGGGACTAGCGGGTTACAATGAGCAGTTCTTC. Its protein product is CASSFGGLAGYNEQFF.

The chain joins TRBV2 to TRBJ1-4; D perhaps matches TRBD1 (5 bases). V lost 6 bases to trimming and J lost 7 bases, with 15 bases between them. The CDR3 length is 14 residues. The V gene's germline CDR1 is SNHLY and CDR2 FYNNEI. The CDR3 is CASRIRGGSEKLFF. CDR3 coding DNA: TGTGCCAGCAGGATACGGGGGGGGAGTGAAAAACTGTTTTTT.

The chain links TRBV3-1 (or the pseudogene TRBV3-2) to TRBJ2-1, with a possible D match to TRBD1 (6 bases). This CDR3 comprises 13 residues. Trimming cost V 1 base and J 9 bases, with 10 bases left between them. Per germline, CDR1 LGHDT and CDR2 YNNKEL (reference sequence). CDR3 amino acids: CASSQVQGTEQFF. The DNA for the CDR3 is TGTGCCAGCAGCCAAGTACAGGGTACTGAGCAGTTCTTC.

CDR3 sequence (DNA): TGTGCCAGCAGTTACTCGCATGGCGGGGGGGGCACTGAAGCTTTCTTT. This codes for CASSYSHGGGGTEAFF. The chain uses TRBV6-5 and TRBJ1-1, with D possibly being TRBD1 (5 bases). Germline CDR1 reads MNHEY; CDR2 reads SVGAGI. With 0 bases removed from V and 4 bases from J, the gap between germline ends came to 15 bases. This CDR3 is 16 amino acids long.

The V and J genes are TRBV18 and TRBJ2-5; maybe TRBD2 (7 bases). V was cut by 6 bases and J by 4 bases, with 15 bases left in between. The CDR3 sequence is 14 residues long. Germline loops: CDR1 KGHSH, CDR2 LQKENI. CDR3 sequence: CASSAGASAETQYF. The CDR3, as DNA: TGTGCCAGCTCCGCGGGGGCTAGCGCAGAGACCCAGTACTTC.

The rearrangement links TRBV15 to TRBJ2-3; 13 positions agree with TRBD2. This CDR3 is built from 18 residues. Germline values: CDR1 LNHNV, CDR2 YYDKDF (reference sequence). V gave up 0 bases and J gave up 6 bases; unmatched junction bases: 9. CDR3 residues: CATSRDMGLAGRVDTQYF. For the CDR3, the DNA is TGTGCCACCAGCAGAGATATGGGACTAGCGGGACGGGTGGATACGCAGTATTTT.

The rearrangement joins TRBV24-1 to TRBJ1-3; possible D gene TRBD1, 6 bases. V was clipped by 4 bases and J by 0 bases, with 15 bases between them. The germline V gene has CDR1 KGHDR and CDR2 SFDVKD. The CDR3 covers 17 residues. The CDR3: CATSEGLGGDSGNTIYF. CDR3 coding DNA: TGTGCCACCAGTGAAGGTTTAGGGGGGGACTCTGGAAACACCATATATTTT.

The rearrangement uses TRBV2 and TRBJ1-2, with TRBD1 matching over 7 bases. The CDR3 totals 13 residues. The germline V gene encodes CDR1 SNHLY and CDR2 FYNNEI. The junction had 8 bases not matched to a gene; V was cut back by 6 bases and J by 7 bases. In DNA, the CDR3 is TGTGCCAGCAGCACGTTGGGACAGAGTGGCTACACCTTC. Translating it yields CASSTLGQSGYTF.

This chain connects TRBV25-1 to TRBJ2-3; D possibly corresponds to TRBD1 (5 bases). The CDR3 loop spans 17 amino acids. The ends were cut back, 3 bases at V and 4 bases at J, with 20 bases in the middle. Germline lookup yields CDR1 MGHDK and CDR2 SYGVNS. The CDR3 region has the DNA TGTGCCAGCAGTGAGAACTTTAGGGGCGGTCTGGCAGATACGCAGTATTTT. Translated, it gives CASSENFRGGLADTQYF.

The rearrangement links TRBV19 to TRBJ1-5; D is unresolved. CDR1 is LNHDA and CDR2 is SQIVND in the germline V gene (reference sequence). V lost 2 bases and J 3 bases, leaving 8 bases between the germline ends. This CDR3 spans 14 amino acids. The CDR3 DNA reads TGTGCCAGTAGTATATCCCTTGTCAATCAGCCCCAGCATTTT. It specifies CASSISLVNQPQHF. Variable domain in full (rest from reference TRBV19 and TRBJ1-5): DGGITQSPKYLFRKEGQNVTLSCEQNLNHDAMYWYRQDPGQGLRLIYYSQIVNDFQKGDIAEGYSVSREKKESFPLTVTSAQKNPTAFYLCASSISLVNQPQHFGDGTRLSIL.

J is TRBJ2-7 and V is TRBV20-1; TRBD1 agrees at 7 bases. The trim removed 3 bases at V and 0 bases at J, leaving 5 bases unmatched. The CDR3 spans 14 residues. Germline V CDR1 and CDR2: DFQATT, SNEGSKA (reference sequence). The CDR3 DNA reads as TGCAGTGCTAGTAGACAGGGAATCTCCTACGAGCAGTACTTC. This translates into CSASRQGISYEQYF.